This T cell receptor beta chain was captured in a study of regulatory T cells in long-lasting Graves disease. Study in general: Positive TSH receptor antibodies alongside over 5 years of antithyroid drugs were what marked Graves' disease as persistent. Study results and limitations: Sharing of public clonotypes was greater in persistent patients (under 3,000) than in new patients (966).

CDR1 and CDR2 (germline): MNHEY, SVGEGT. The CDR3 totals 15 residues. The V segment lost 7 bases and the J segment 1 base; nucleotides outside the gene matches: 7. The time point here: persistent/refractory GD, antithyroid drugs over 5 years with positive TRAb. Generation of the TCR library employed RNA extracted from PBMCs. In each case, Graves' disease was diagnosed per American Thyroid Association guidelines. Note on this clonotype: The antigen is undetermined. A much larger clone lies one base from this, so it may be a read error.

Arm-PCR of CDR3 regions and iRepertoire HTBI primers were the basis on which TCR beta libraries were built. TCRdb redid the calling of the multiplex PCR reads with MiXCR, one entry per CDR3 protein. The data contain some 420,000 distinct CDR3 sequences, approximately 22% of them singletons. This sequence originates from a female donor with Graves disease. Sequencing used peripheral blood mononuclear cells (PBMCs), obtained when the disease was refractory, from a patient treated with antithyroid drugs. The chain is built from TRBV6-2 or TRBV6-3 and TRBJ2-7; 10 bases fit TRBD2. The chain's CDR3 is CASIQGTSASYEQYF. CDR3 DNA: TGTGCCAGCATCCAAGGGACTAGCGCTTCCTACGAGCAGTACTTC.